The 26 T cell receptor beta chains presented below share a single source sample, sequenced in a study of blood T cell repertoires in COVID-19. Generated by immunoSEQ multiplex PCR, the TCRdb table keeps only in-frame clones and is missing some. The table records approximately 210,000 clones, 65% to 80% of them present only once. The specimen was PBMCs or T cells enriched from blood (not recorded which). The receptors were sampled from a woman aged 45-60 years with acute COVID-19.

The chain combines TRBV24-1 with TRBJ2-1; TRBD2 aligns across 16 bases. The germline V gene has CDR1 KGHDR and CDR2 SFDVKD. The CDR3 consists of 17 residues. V gave up 3 bases and J gave up 8 bases; unmatched junction bases: 6. The DNA for the CDR3 is TGTGCCACCAGTGATATGGGACTAGCGGGGGGGGGCTATGAGCAGTTCTTC. It specifies CATSDMGLAGGGYEQFF.

The J gene is TRBJ2-2, the V gene TRBV28; tentative D call: TRBD2 (6 bases). V lost 3 bases to trimming and J lost 3 bases, with 11 bases between them. The CDR3 length is 15 residues. The germline V gene has CDR1 MDHEN and CDR2 SYDVKM. The CDR3 spells CASSLGGGHTGELFF. The CDR3 DNA reads as TGTGCCAGCAGTTTGGGGGGAGGCCACACCGGGGAGCTGTTTTTT.

The chain recombines TRBV18 with TRBJ1-4, with D possibly being TRBD1 (6 bases). This CDR3 spans 14 amino acids. CDR1 and CDR2 from the germline V gene are KGHSH and LQKENI. The germline V and J ends were trimmed by 6 bases and 8 bases, with 16 bases remaining between them. CDR3 amino acids: CASSQGRSGEKLFF. The CDR3 DNA reads as TGTGCCAGCTCTCAGGGGCGCTCGGGCGAAAAACTGTTTTTT.

The gene calls are TRBV19 and TRBJ1-5; 10 bases align to TRBD1. Per germline, CDR1 LNHDA and CDR2 SQIVND (reference sequence). This CDR3 spans 18 amino acids. V lost 5 bases, J lost 0 bases, and 10 bases stayed unmatched. CDR3: CASSVPGQGIYSNQPQHF. CDR3 nucleotide sequence: TGTGCCAGTAGTGTTCCGGGACAGGGGATATATAGCAATCAGCCCCAGCATTTT.

The V gene is TRBV19, the J gene TRBJ2-5; the D gene is possibly TRBD1 (5 bases). The ends were cut back, 4 bases at V and 2 bases at J, with 8 bases in the middle. CDR1 and CDR2 from the germline V gene are LNHDA and SQIVND (reference sequence). CDR3 size: 13 residues. For the CDR3, the DNA is TGTGCCAGTAGTAACGACAGACAAGAGACCCAGTACTTC. Its protein product is CASSNDRQETQYF.

This clone was observed a few times. V gene TRBV3-1 (or the pseudogene TRBV3-2) combines with J gene TRBJ2-5, with TRBD2 as a possible D gene (6 bases). Germline V gene sequence: CDR1 LGHDT, CDR2 YNNKEL (reference sequence). The CDR3 totals 16 residues. Trimming took off 1 base at V and 1 base at J, with 13 bases between the two ends. Here the CDR3 DNA reads TGTGCCAGCAGCCAAGTAGTCCGGGGGATCCAAGAGACCCAGTACTTC. Encoded protein: CASSQVVRGIQETQYF.

J is TRBJ2-2 and V is TRBV10-3; 7 bases align to TRBD2. CDR3 length equals 16 residues. J lost 0 bases, V lost 7 bases, and 8 bases had no gene match. CDR1 is ENHRY, CDR2 SYGVKD, per germline. The chain's CDR3 is CAITEFGTTNTGELFF. Written as DNA, the CDR3 is TGTGCCATCACCGAATTTGGGACTACGAACACCGGGGAGCTGTTTTTT.

This clone was found many times. This specimen includes other DNA sequences encoding the same CDR3. The chain couples TRBV19 to TRBJ1-5; TRBD1 agrees at 7 bases. Germline-derived CDR1 and CDR2 are LNHDA and SQIVND (reference sequence). The CDR3 covers 13 residues. Trimming cost V 6 bases and J 2 bases; bases outside gene matches: 1. As DNA, the CDR3 is TGTGCCAGTAGCGGGACAGGCAATCAGCCCCAGCATTTT. It translates to CASSGTGNQPQHF. Filled out from reference TRBV19 and TRBJ1-5, the complete variable domain reads DGGITQSPKYLFRKEGQNVTLSCEQNLNHDAMYWYRQDPGQGLRLIYYSQIVNDFQKGDIAEGYSVSREKKESFPLTVTSAQKNPTAFYLCASSGTGNQPQHFGDGTRLSIL.

This clone was seen a handful of times. This chain joins TRBV18 and TRBJ1-2; the match to TRBD1 covers 10 bases. Germline V CDR1 and CDR2: KGHSH, LQKENI. V lost 3 bases to trimming and J lost 6 bases; unmatched junction nucleotides: 10. There are 16 residues in the CDR3. The CDR3 is CASSPLRVTGGDGYTF. The CDR3 DNA reads as TGTGCCAGCTCACCCCTGAGGGTGACAGGGGGCGATGGCTACACCTTC. The full variable domain, with the rest looked up from reference TRBV18 and TRBJ1-2, is NAGVMQNPRHLVRRRGQEARLRCSPMKGHSHVYWYRQLPEEGLKFMVYLQKENIIDESGMPKERFSAEFPKEGPSILRIQQVVRGDSAAYFCASSPLRVTGGDGYTFGSGTRLTVV.

The chain combines TRBV7-2 with TRBJ1-6; 11 bases are shared with TRBD1. CDR3 length: 15 amino acids. J gave up 8 bases and V 2 bases, and 2 bases lay outside the gene matches. The germline CDR1 and CDR2 sequences are SGHTA and FQGNSA. CDR3 coding DNA: TGTGCCAGCAGCTTACCGGGACAGGGGGATTCACCCCTCCACTTT. This sequence encodes CASSLPGQGDSPLHF.

This clone was recorded at least ten times. The chain couples TRBV19 to TRBJ1-3; tentative D call: TRBD1 (5 bases). The CDR3 runs 14 residues. The V gene lost 5 bases and the J gene lost 0 bases, with 8 bases spanning the gap. CDR1 is LNHDA and CDR2 is SQIVND in the germline V gene (reference sequence). As DNA, the CDR3 is TGTGCCAGTAGTGATGGGGCCTCTGGAAACACCATATATTTT. This gives the protein CASSDGASGNTIYF. Using reference TRBV19 and TRBJ1-3 for the parts outside the CDR3, the full variable domain is DGGITQSPKYLFRKEGQNVTLSCEQNLNHDAMYWYRQDPGQGLRLIYYSQIVNDFQKGDIAEGYSVSREKKESFPLTVTSAQKNPTAFYLCASSDGASGNTIYFGEGSWLTVV.

This rearrangement joins TRBV28 to TRBJ1-5; the D gene is possibly TRBD1 (5 bases). CDR1 is MDHEN and CDR2 is SYDVKM in the germline V gene. The CDR3 consists of 19 residues. Trimming stripped 5 bases from V and 5 bases from J, with 28 bases between. The CDR3 here is CASSPYRRTSPDGDQPQHF. The CDR3 nucleotides read TGTGCCAGCAGTCCCTACCGCCGGACATCCCCTGATGGGGATCAGCCCCAGCATTTT. Using reference TRBV28 and TRBJ1-5 for the parts outside the CDR3, the full variable domain is DVKVTQSSRYLVKRTGEKVFLECVQDMDHENMFWYRQDPGLGLRLIYFSYDVKMKEKGDIPEGYSVSREKKERFSLILESASTNQTSMYLCASSPYRRTSPDGDQPQHFGDGTRLSIL.

CDR3 bases: TGTGCCAGCTCACCACCTTCACAGGGACAGGGTTTTTCAGCTAACTATGGCTACACCTTC. Its translation: CASSPPSQGQGFSANYGYTF. The V gene is TRBV18, the J gene TRBJ1-2; 9 nucleotides match TRBD1. Germline V gives CDR1 KGHSH, CDR2 LQKENI. Unmatched junction bases numbered 14, after V lost 0 bases and J lost 0 bases. This CDR3 is 20 amino acids long.

This clone was recorded only once. The genes are TRBV10-3 and TRBJ1-6; 9 bases align to TRBD1. The V and J ends lost 7 bases and 10 bases, in that order; junction bases with no gene match: 5. Germline V gene lookup returns CDR1 ENHRY and CDR2 SYGVKD. This CDR3 spans 13 amino acids. The CDR3 sequence is CAITGTGNSPLHF. Written as DNA, the CDR3 is TGTGCCATCACCGGGACAGGGAACTCACCCCTCCACTTT.

V gene TRBV6-5 combines with J gene TRBJ2-3, with no clear D. This CDR3 is 13 amino acids long. V was shortened by 4 bases and J by 4 bases, with 9 bases between the two germline ends. Germline V CDR1 and CDR2: MNHEY, SVGAGI. The CDR3 DNA reads TGTGCCAGCAGTTCGAGTTTCGCAGATACGCAGTATTTT. This codes for CASSSSFADTQYF.

The CDR3 sequence is CASSPDRGYGNTIYF. The CDR3 DNA sequence: TGTGCCAGCAGTCCGGACAGAGGGTATGGAAACACCATATATTTT. The rearrangement uses TRBV7-9 and TRBJ1-3; a possible D gene is TRBD1 (6 bases). This CDR3 spans 15 amino acids. CDR1 SEHNR and CDR2 FQNEAQ come from the germline V gene (reference sequence). The V and J ends lost 6 bases and 3 bases respectively, with 15 bases between them.

The chain employs TRBV6-2 or TRBV6-3 and TRBJ1-5; 10 bases are a match to TRBD1. Trimming removed 5 bases from V and 2 bases from J; junction bases left unmatched: 0. The germline gives CDR1 MNHEY, CDR2 SVGEGT. The CDR3 is made up of 14 amino acids. The CDR3, as DNA: TGTGCCAGCAGTGGACAGGGGGGCAATCAGCCCCAGCATTTT. Protein sequence: CASSGQGGNQPQHF.

The V and J genes are TRBV29-1 and TRBJ1-1, with a tentative D call TRBD1 (5 bases). This CDR3 contains 16 residues. Germline V CDR1 and CDR2: SQVTM, ANQGSEA. Trimming shortened V by 5 bases and J by 1 base, and 20 bases separated the two germline ends. CDR3 amino acids: CSVPLFQGRPNTEAFF. Written as DNA, the CDR3 is TGCAGCGTTCCCCTCTTTCAGGGCCGACCGAACACTGAAGCTTTCTTT.

The V gene is TRBV28, the J gene TRBJ2-1, with 10 bases identical to TRBD1. The germline CDR1 and CDR2 sequences are MDHEN and SYDVKM. V dropped 4 bases and J dropped 3; count of bases not matched to a gene: 15. The CDR3 spans 19 residues. DNA of the CDR3: TGTGCCAGCAGTTCGGGTGGAATGGGGACAGGGGTTATCTACAATGAGCAGTTCTTC. Translation gives CASSSGGMGTGVIYNEQFF.

The V gene is TRBV27, the J gene TRBJ1-5, with D maybe TRBD1 (5 bases). Trimming stripped 6 bases from V and 7 bases from J, with 13 bases between. This CDR3 contains 13 residues. Germline V gene lookup returns CDR1 MNHEY and CDR2 SMNVEV (reference sequence). In DNA, the CDR3 is TGTGCCAGCAGCTCCCAGCCAGGGCAGCCCCAGCATTTT. Amino acid sequence: CASSSQPGQPQHF.

CDR3 protein: CASRRGYGTANSPLHF. The CDR3 DNA reads TGTGCCAGCAGGAGGGGCTACGGGACAGCTAATTCACCCCTCCACTTT. The V and J genes are TRBV27 and TRBJ1-6; 7 nucleotides match TRBD1. V lost 6 bases, J lost 6 bases, and 11 bases stayed unmatched. Germline V gives CDR1 MNHEY, CDR2 SMNVEV (reference sequence). The CDR3 length is 16 residues.

The chain uses TRBV28 and TRBJ1-1; D is unclear. This CDR3 contains 13 residues. V shed 7 bases and J shed 1 base, with 10 bases lying between them. CDR1 is MDHEN, CDR2 SYDVKM, per germline. CDR3 nucleotides: TGTGCCAGCATTACGGGGAGGAACACTGAAGCTTTCTTT. Translation gives CASITGRNTEAFF. The full variable domain, with the rest looked up from reference TRBV28 and TRBJ1-1, is DVKVTQSSRYLVKRTGEKVFLECVQDMDHENMFWYRQDPGLGLRLIYFSYDVKMKEKGDIPEGYSVSREKKERFSLILESASTNQTSMYLCASITGRNTEAFFGQGTRLTVV.

This sequence joins TRBV5-1 and TRBJ2-3, with 9 bases identical to TRBD2. The V and J ends lost 7 bases and 5 bases, in that order; junction bases with no gene match: 11. Germline V gene data show CDR1 as SGHRS and CDR2 as YFSETQ. The CDR3 is made up of 15 amino acids. The CDR3 bases are TGCGCCAGCTATAGCGGGGGTCCGGGGGTAGATACGCAGTATTTT. Residues: CASYSGGPGVDTQYF.

The chain has TRBV27 and TRBJ1-6, with D maybe TRBD1 (5 bases). Germline assignment: CDR1 MNHEY and CDR2 SMNVEV (reference sequence). This CDR3 has 16 amino acids. With 5 bases removed from V and 5 bases from J, the gap between germline ends came to 16 bases. The CDR3 loop is CASSRGGGRNNSPLHF. The CDR3 coding sequence is TGTGCCAGCAGTCGTGGGGGAGGGAGGAATAATTCACCCCTCCACTTT.

The rearrangement links TRBV18 to TRBJ2-2, with 10 positions matching TRBD1. In germline, CDR1 is KGHSH, CDR2 LQKENI. J gave up 3 bases and V 6 bases, and 4 bases lay outside the gene matches. The CDR3 has 15 residues. CDR3 in DNA: TGTGCCAGCTCGTTCGGACAGGGGGACACCGGGGAGCTGTTTTTT. Residues: CASSFGQGDTGELFF.

The V and J genes are TRBV19 and TRBJ1-1, with 9 bases that match TRBD1. Germline V lookup: CDR1 LNHDA, CDR2 SQIVND (reference sequence). J lost 10 bases, V lost 4 bases, and 10 bases had no gene match. The CDR3 has 14 residues. CDR3 loop: CASSRNRDRERAFF. The CDR3 nucleotides are TGTGCCAGTAGTAGGAACCGGGACAGGGAACGAGCTTTCTTT.